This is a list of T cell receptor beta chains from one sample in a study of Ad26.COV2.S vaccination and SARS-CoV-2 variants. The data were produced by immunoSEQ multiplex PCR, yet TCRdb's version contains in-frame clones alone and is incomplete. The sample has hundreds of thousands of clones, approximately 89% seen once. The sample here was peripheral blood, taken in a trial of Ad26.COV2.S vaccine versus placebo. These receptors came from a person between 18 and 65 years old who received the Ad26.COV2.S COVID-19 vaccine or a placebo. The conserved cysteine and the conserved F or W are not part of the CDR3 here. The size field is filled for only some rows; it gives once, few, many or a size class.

ASAAGVHTGELF	-	TRBV7-9
ASSLNPGPLYGYT	-	TRBV11-2
ASSPGSYTEAF	-	TRBV18
AIDRDGANQPQH	few	TRBV27
ASTRGGREAF	-	TRBV5-1
ASRITRAYEQY	-	TRBV28
SVEDRAFYGYT	-	TRBV29-1
ASSHNTGIDTQY	-	TRBV18
ASSVGGNTGELF	-	TRBV9
SVEDVGGVSNEQF	once	TRBV29-1
ASSFVAYNEQF	-	TRBV7-3
ASSLFREPGGVMETQY	-	TRBV5-1
ASSLTAGDNEQF	-	TRBV5-1
ASSAATMNTGELF	-	TRBV5-1
ASSLAGSPLH	-	TRBV7-2
ASSSAYGRPTGTEAF	once	TRBV6-2/TRBV6-3
ASSKYGRSGADYNEQF	once	TRBV21-1
ASSLGPQVGHTEAF	-	TRBV5-4
SVEDFRAGIQY	-	TRBV29-1
ASSQALQGGEKLF	-	TRBV4-3
AISGQGTSGNTQY	-	TRBV10-3
ASSTGTSGRLSTDTQY	-	TRBV9
ASSRQGYSNQPQH	-	TRBV6-5
ASILYPRASGTGELF	-	TRBV5-1
ASSWGLAGGQGTDTQY	once	TRBV5-1
ASSYSYQRGGTHEQF	-	TRBV6-2/TRBV6-3
ASSLQGRVEQF	-	TRBV12-3/TRBV12-4
ASSQPNQPQH	-	TRBV5-6
AKTTRTGHEMNTEAF	-	TRBV19
SVEAGSYEKLF	once	TRBV29-1
ASSLNGQGNSPLH	-	TRBV5-1
ASSLGGGLNNEQF	once	TRBV5-4
ASSLVGNSPLH	-	TRBV5-1
ASSLRAPYTGELF	-	TRBV3-1/TRBV3-2
ASSFWGAYNSPLH	few	TRBV5-6
ASSPDAGSVGTQY	-	TRBV18
ASSSSGSGSTGELF	-	TRBV6-5
ASSPPETRTGWANTEAF	-	TRBV6-6
AITKESRRAEAF	few	TRBV10-3
ASSFREDSYEQY	-	TRBV5-5
AIQTGAVLAKNIQY	-	TRBV2
ASSQVGRAGEQY	-	TRBV4-3
ASSIASPTGIHEQF	-	TRBV19
SAGDKDRVPAKLF	-	TRBV20-1
ATSREGGTYEQY	-	TRBV15
ASHPGNSYEQY	-	TRBV7-8
ASSQDWDRDAGTQY	-	TRBV14
ASSPRLGYGNTEAF	-	TRBV18
ASSFQSGYSYNEQF	-	TRBV5-1
ASSLVGMRETQY	-	TRBV3-1/TRBV3-2
ASTPPPLSGANVLT	once	TRBV5-6
AIKGGRLDKEGIYGYT	-	TRBV10-3
ASSEAGQNYEQY	-	TRBV6-1
ASSTLRTDGYT	once	TRBV28
ASSQQPQTVLYEQY	-	TRBV4-2
ASSVAFWANTGELF	-	TRBV9
ASSLAQGVTYEQY	once	TRBV11-2
ASSKTGSNPEAF	-	TRBV19
ASSHPGLTRGEAF	few	TRBV4-1
ASSVEGKPYGYT	-	TRBV9